The 5 T cell receptor beta chains below come from one sample, sequenced in a study of cytomegalovirus exposure and HLA in healthy donors (dated by TCRdb to between 2016 and 2019). The library was made by the immunoSEQ multiplex PCR assay. The multiplex PCR relied on a mix of 60 forward primers for TCR Vbeta segments and 13 reverse primers for TCR Jbeta segments. The source is immuneACCESS, and TCRdb retained only in-frame sequences with V and J called. Part of the clones is not carried over; for the studies checked, unresolved V genes explain less than half of this, and the remainder is unexplained. The sample table lists 100,000 to 150,000 clones, approximately 84% of them with a count of one. Around 4% of the sample is taken by the ten largest. The sample taken for sequencing was PBMCs. The receptors stem from a man between 18 and 29 years old in good health and CMV-seropositive.

This chain joins TRBV6-6 and TRBJ1-5; D unresolved. V shed 4 bases and J shed 9 bases, with 10 bases lying between them. This CDR3 is built from 12 residues. Germline loops: CDR1 MNHNY, CDR2 SVGAGI (reference sequence). The CDR3 spells CASSSISVPQHF. CDR3 nucleotide sequence: TGTGCCAGCAGTTCCATCTCGGTGCCCCAGCATTTT.

This CDR3 reads CASSLQTGQFEAFF. CDR3 DNA: TGTGCCAGCAGCCTACAAACGGGACAATTTGAAGCTTTCTTT. The chain has TRBV7-9 and TRBJ1-1, with D maybe TRBD1 (6 bases). From germline, CDR1 is SEHNR and CDR2 FQNEAQ (reference sequence). The CDR3 length is 14 residues. With 5 bases removed from V and 7 bases from J, the gap between germline ends came to 17 bases.

This clone came up once. The chain recombines TRBV19 with TRBJ2-7; D unresolved. This CDR3 contains 13 residues. The germline V gene has CDR1 LNHDA and CDR2 SQIVND (reference sequence). Trimming took off 5 bases at V and 2 bases at J, with 10 bases between the two ends. CDR3: CASSLATAYEQYF. The CDR3 DNA reads as TGTGCCAGTAGTCTCGCCACAGCCTACGAGCAGTACTTC. Together with reference TRBV19 and TRBJ2-7, the CDR3 gives the full variable domain: DGGITQSPKYLFRKEGQNVTLSCEQNLNHDAMYWYRQDPGQGLRLIYYSQIVNDFQKGDIAEGYSVSREKKESFPLTVTSAQKNPTAFYLCASSLATAYEQYFGPGTRLTVT.

V is TRBV5-1 and J is TRBJ2-7, with D possibly TRBD2 on 5 matching bases. Trimming cost V 0 bases and J 3 bases, with 16 bases left between them. Per the germline V gene, CDR1 is SGHRS and CDR2 is YFSETQ. The CDR3 sequence is 16 residues long. The CDR3 nucleotides are TGCGCCAGCAGCTTGGCCGTTGGAGCGGATAGCTACGAGCAGTACTTC. Amino acid sequence: CASSLAVGADSYEQYF.

This rearrangement joins TRBV6-5 to TRBJ2-7; TRBD2 aligns across 10 bases. This CDR3 has 14 residues. With V trimmed by 6 bases and J by 5 bases, 7 bases remained unmatched. The germline CDR1 and CDR2 sequences are MNHEY and SVGAGI. In DNA form, the CDR3 reads TGTGCCAGCAGATCACTAGCGGGAATCAACGAGCAGTACTTC. Residues: CASRSLAGINEQYF.